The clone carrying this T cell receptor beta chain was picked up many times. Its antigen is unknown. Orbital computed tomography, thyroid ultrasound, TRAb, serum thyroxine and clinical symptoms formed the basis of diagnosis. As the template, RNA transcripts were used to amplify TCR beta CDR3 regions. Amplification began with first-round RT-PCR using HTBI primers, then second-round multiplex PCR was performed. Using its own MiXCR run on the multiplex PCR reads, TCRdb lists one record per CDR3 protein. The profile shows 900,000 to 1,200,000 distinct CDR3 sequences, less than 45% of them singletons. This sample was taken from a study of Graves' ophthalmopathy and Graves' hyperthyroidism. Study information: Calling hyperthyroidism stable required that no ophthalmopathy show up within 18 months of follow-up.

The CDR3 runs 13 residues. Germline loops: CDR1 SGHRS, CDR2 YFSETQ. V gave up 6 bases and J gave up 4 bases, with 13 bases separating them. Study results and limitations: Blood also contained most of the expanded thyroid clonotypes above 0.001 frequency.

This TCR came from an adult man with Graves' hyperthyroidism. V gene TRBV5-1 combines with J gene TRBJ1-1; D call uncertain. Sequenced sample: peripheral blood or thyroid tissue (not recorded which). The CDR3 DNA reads TGCGCCAGCAAGCCGGGCCTTGGCACTGAAGCTTTCTTT. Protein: CASKPGLGTEAFF.